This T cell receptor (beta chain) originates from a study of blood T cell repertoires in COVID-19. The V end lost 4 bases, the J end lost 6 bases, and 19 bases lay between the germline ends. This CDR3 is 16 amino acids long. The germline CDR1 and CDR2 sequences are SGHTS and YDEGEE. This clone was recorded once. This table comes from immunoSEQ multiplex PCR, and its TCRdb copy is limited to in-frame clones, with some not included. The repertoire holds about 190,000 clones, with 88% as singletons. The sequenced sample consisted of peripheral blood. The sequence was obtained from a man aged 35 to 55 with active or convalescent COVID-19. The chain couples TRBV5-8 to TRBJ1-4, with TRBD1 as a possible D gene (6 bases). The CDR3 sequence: CASSTNRERIDEKLFF. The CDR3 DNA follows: TGTGCCAGCAGCACCAACAGGGAAAGAATAGATGAAAAACTGTTTTTT.